The rows below give T cell receptor beta chains drawn from one sample of a study of blood T cell repertoires in COVID-19. Libraries were prepared by immunoSEQ multiplex PCR; TCRdb keeps only in-frame clonotypes and omits some of them. Here the sample spans approximately 200,000 clones, roughly 86% being singletons. The sequencing input was peripheral blood. These receptors all stem from a woman aged 60 to 75 with acute or convalescent COVID-19. Each CDR3 is given with its conserved first and last residue. A D gene is named only where the DNA matches it firmly. A row's size may be missing; if present it is once, few, many or a size class.

v_call: TRBV9
clone_size: NA
j_call: TRBJ2-3
d_call: TRBD2
cdr3_nt: TGTGCCAGCAGCGTAGAGCGGGAGGGCACAGATACGCAGTATTTT
cdr3_aa: CASSVEREGTDTQYF

v_call: TRBV19
clone_size: NA
j_call: TRBJ2-3
d_call: TRBD2
cdr3_nt: TGTGCCAGTAGTATGACGCGTCTGGGACTAGCGGGGTTCACAGATACGCAGTATTTT
cdr3_aa: CASSMTRLGLAGFTDTQYF

v_call: TRBV29-1
clone_size: NA
j_call: TRBJ2-7
d_call: NA
cdr3_nt: TGCAGCGTTAAAGACGGTTCCTACGAGCAGTACTTC
cdr3_aa: CSVKDGSYEQYF

v_call: TRBV28
clone_size: once
j_call: TRBJ2-7
d_call: TRBD1
cdr3_nt: TGTGCCAGCAGGCGGGACAGGGCAGCATCCTACGAGCAGTACTTC
cdr3_aa: CASRRDRAASYEQYF

v_call: TRBV4-2
clone_size: NA
j_call: TRBJ2-7
d_call: TRBD1
cdr3_nt: TGTGCCAGCAGCCAAGAGTGGAGACAGGGGAGCTACGAGCAGTACTTC
cdr3_aa: CASSQEWRQGSYEQYF

v_call: TRBV2
clone_size: NA
j_call: TRBJ2-2
d_call: NA
cdr3_nt: TGTGCCAGCAGTGAAGCGCTTGCCACCTACGGGGAGCTGTTTTTT
cdr3_aa: CASSEALATYGELFF

v_call: TRBV7-2
clone_size: NA
j_call: TRBJ2-7
d_call: TRBD2
cdr3_nt: TGTGCCAGCAGCTCCAGACTAGCGCAAAGGCAGTACTTC
cdr3_aa: CASSSRLAQRQYF

v_call: TRBV27
clone_size: NA
j_call: TRBJ1-6
d_call: NA
cdr3_nt: TGTGCCAGCAGTCCCGGAGGGACGGTCTCACCCCTCCACTTT
cdr3_aa: CASSPGGTVSPLHF

v_call: TRBV5-1
clone_size: NA
j_call: TRBJ2-5
d_call: NA
cdr3_nt: TGCGCCAGCAGCCTAGGTCAGAGCGGGGAGACCCAGTACTTC
cdr3_aa: CASSLGQSGETQYF

v_call: TRBV29-1
clone_size: NA
j_call: TRBJ1-5
d_call: NA
cdr3_nt: TGCAGCGTTCGGGTGTATAGCAATCAGCCCCAGCATTTT
cdr3_aa: CSVRVYSNQPQHF

v_call: TRBV7-9
clone_size: NA
j_call: TRBJ1-5
d_call: TRBD1
cdr3_nt: TGTGCCAGCAGCTTAGCCGGGACAGAGAATCAGCCCCAGCATTTT
cdr3_aa: CASSLAGTENQPQHF

v_call: TRBV29-1
clone_size: NA
j_call: TRBJ1-1
d_call: NA
cdr3_nt: TGCAGCGCGGTGACAGGTCTAAACGGAGCTTTCTTT
cdr3_aa: CSAVTGLNGAFF

v_call: TRBV25-1
clone_size: NA
j_call: TRBJ1-1
d_call: NA
cdr3_nt: TGTGCCAGCAGTGGACAGCATCATACTGAAGCTTTCTTT
cdr3_aa: CASSGQHHTEAFF

v_call: TRBV5-1
clone_size: NA
j_call: TRBJ1-1
d_call: TRBD1
cdr3_nt: TGCGCCAGCAGCTTGGATGGGACAGGGAACACTGAAGCTTTCTTT
cdr3_aa: CASSLDGTGNTEAFF

v_call: TRBV11-3
clone_size: NA
j_call: TRBJ2-1
d_call: TRBD1
cdr3_nt: TGTGCCAGCAGCTTCTCCGGGACAGTCTCCTACAATGAGCAGTTCTTC
cdr3_aa: CASSFSGTVSYNEQFF

v_call: TRBV4-1
clone_size: NA
j_call: TRBJ2-5
d_call: NA
cdr3_nt: TGCGCCAGCAGCCAACTGGGCCCCGGGGTGGGGACCCAGTACTTC
cdr3_aa: CASSQLGPGVGTQYF

v_call: TRBV3-1/TRBV3-2
clone_size: once
j_call: TRBJ2-7
d_call: TRBD2
cdr3_nt: TGTGCCAGCAGCCAAGATGCCAGCGGGAGCTACGAGCAGTACTTC
cdr3_aa: CASSQDASGSYEQYF

v_call: TRBV5-1
clone_size: NA
j_call: TRBJ2-3
d_call: TRBD2
cdr3_nt: TGCGCCAGCAGCCCTAGCGGGAGGACTAGCACAGATACGCAGTATTTT
cdr3_aa: CASSPSGRTSTDTQYF